The rows below give T cell receptor beta chains drawn from one sample of a study of shared clonotypes between healthy human individuals. Some clones are missing from TCRdb's copy, which holds only in-frame ones; the method was immunoSEQ multiplex PCR. The table includes 2 million to 2.5 million clones, just over 90% detected once. The sequencing input was naive CD8+ T cells from PBMCs. The origin of the receptors is a man between 18 and 29 years old in good health. Some clones in this sample may be carry-over from other donors' samples. The CDR3 runs from the conserved cysteine through the conserved F or W.

v_gene	j_gene	CDR3aa
TRBV11-2	TRBJ2-7	CASSLGSGLSYEQYF
TRBV5-1	TRBJ1-1	CASSNEQGPNTEAFF
TRBV30	TRBJ2-1	CAWSLLKVADNEQFF
TRBV27	TRBJ2-3	CASGSGDTQYF
TRBV4-3	TRBJ2-6	CASSRNTRASGANVLTF
TRBV2	TRBJ2-7	CASSGTGNPPYEQYF
TRBV19	TRBJ1-5	CASSIQGQGRQPQHF
TRBV7-9	TRBJ2-7	CASSSGGVGQYF
TRBV5-5	TRBJ2-7	CASSPTGGAREQYF
TRBV19	TRBJ2-7	CASSIPGEQYF
TRBV27	TRBJ2-5	CASSHLRVGPQETQYF
TRBV28	TRBJ1-2	CASSLMSGASYGYTF
TRBV5-4	TRBJ1-2	CASSSRDNYGYTF
TRBV27	TRBJ2-7	CASSLSISRGRVYEQYF
TRBV6-5	TRBJ1-1	CASSYIRETEAFF
TRBV30	TRBJ2-2	CAWSVVGTNTGELFF
TRBV27	TRBJ2-1	CASSLSPRQAGGQDEQFF
TRBV5-1	TRBJ2-7	CASSLDDAQGLHGWEQYF
TRBV9	TRBJ2-1	CASSVGLAGAYEQFF
TRBV2	TRBJ2-1	CASRVPQDPTSGDRYNEQFF
TRBV5-6	NA	CASSGGPYEQYF
TRBV10-3	TRBJ2-5	CAISDGPGETQYF
TRBV19	TRBJ2-3	CASSMGDSADTQYF
TRBV7-2	TRBJ2-6	CASSLEWGVLSSGANVLTF
TRBV27	TRBJ2-1	CASSLGQGGNEQFF
TRBV11-2	TRBJ2-7	CASSTAGTSYEQYF
TRBV7-3	TRBJ2-5	CASSLTGGEETQYF
TRBV25-1	TRBJ1-6	CASSLGVGNSPLHF
TRBV2	TRBJ2-7	CASRESGSSSYEQYF
TRBV7-9	TRBJ2-7	CASTGERNSYEQYF
TRBV2	TRBJ2-3	CASSVSGTGADTQYF
TRBV30	TRBJ1-4	CAWSVRGVPNEKLFF
TRBV19	TRBJ1-2	CASSPRFVRANYGYTF
TRBV5-1	TRBJ1-3	CASSTNRGAGNTIYF
TRBV6-5	TRBJ2-1	CASHRGRAPYNEQFF
TRBV29-1	TRBJ2-1	CSVEGSSYNEQFF
TRBV10-1	TRBJ2-7	CASSPGAAYEQYF
TRBV6-1	TRBJ1-1	CASSEAERLRTEAFF
TRBV29-1	TRBJ1-1	CSAMTGEGRAFF
TRBV10-3	TRBJ2-3	CAISENLADTDTQYF
TRBV10-3	TRBJ2-5	CAISQGLAGNQETQYF
TRBV13	TRBJ1-1	CASSPLSTGQGAFF
TRBV7-9	TRBJ2-7	CASSPAGQGVREQYF
TRBV9	TRBJ2-7	CASSGVGTGYYEQYF
TRBV28	TRBJ1-2	CASSPPGQPYGYTF
TRBV19	TRBJ2-1	CASSSGTVNYNEQFF
TRBV5-1	TRBJ1-4	CASSPSFREKLFF
TRBV28	TRBJ2-1	CASRQAAGAYNEQFF
TRBV6-6	TRBJ2-2	CASSYSLSGELFF
TRBV6-5	TRBJ2-3	CASRIGTVLTDTQYF
TRBV4-1	TRBJ2-7	CASSLGQGVYEQYF
TRBV13	TRBJ1-5	CARIGRRNQPQHF
TRBV7-9	TRBJ2-7	CASSLGLGRTTYEQYF
TRBV13	TRBJ2-4	CASSLGRQSKNIQYF
TRBV7-2	TRBJ1-1	CASSPGGISGTEAFF